This TCR beta chain came from a study of blood T cells in healthy people across ages (dated by TCRdb to between 2015 and 2017). As for the study more broadly: In model experiments, template switching captured about one uniquely barcoded TCR beta cDNA molecule for every two T cells. Four age groups were formed from the donors: young (average approximately 15 years), middle-aged (roughly 38), aged (approximately 60) and long-lived (around 80). Two additional independent replicas of 1 million unique cDNA reads from the same blood draw were analyzed for two donors (one aged 18 to 29 and one aged 80 or older). To track age-related changes in TCR beta repertoire diversity, the study relied on deep sequencing normalized with unique cDNA molecular identifiers. The study at large found these results: As age increased, observed TCR beta diversity per million T cells dropped in a roughly linear way, and a significant reduction was already evident by age 40. Because the CMV infection status of the donors was unknown, age-related changes in expanded clonotypes may potentially have been confounded. Compared with the aged group, more naive CD4+ T cells, fewer expanded clones and increased TCR diversity were shown by the long-lived group, suggesting age selection. Estimates of total diversity based on one million sequenced T cells were considered lower bounds and underestimates. Observed TCR beta diversity correlated strongly with the percentage of naive T cells measured by flow cytometry. Bulk unsorted PBMC profiling prevented conclusive comparison of naive and antigen-experienced compartments.

The CDR3 goes from the cysteine to the phenylalanine over 12 residues. Kept here is only the CDR3 DNA, which spans 36 bases and is read in frame from base 1. The germline V gene gives CDR1 as MGHRA and CDR2 as YSYEKL. Compared with germline, V lacks 5 bases and J lacks 6 bases; bases without a gene match: 3. This clonotype was observed a single time. Its antigen target is currently unknown. Within one base of it there is no much larger clone, and no base qualities were kept. Library generation was performed with 5' RACE. The run used an Illumina HiSeq 2500. A second PCR of about 7 to 12 cycles was run with a J-beta primer mix and a sample-barcoded 5' primer. A template-switch 5' adaptor carrying 12 random nucleotides introduced a unique molecular identifier onto each TCR beta cDNA molecule. At least 2.5 million CDR3-containing paired-end reads were obtained from each sample. The Mint cDNA synthesis kit, primed by a TRBC-specific oligonucleotide, was used to synthesize first-strand cDNA from all RNA. All cDNA was treated with uracil-DNA glycosylase and then went through a first 18-cycle PCR with the universal primers M1SS and BC2_uni_R. Under the source paper's analysis protocol: Each sample was normalized by randomly selecting 1 million high-quality reads, each carrying a distinct molecular identifier. Reads sharing molecular identifiers were discarded rather than binned into consensus sequences. MiTCR, set to a Q25 quality threshold and the strictest error-elimination algorithm, was used for CDR3 identification, clonotype clustering and error correction. A nonparametric unseen species model with Euler transformation was used to estimate lower-bound total TCR beta diversity. TCRdb redid the processing of the public reads, applying fastp at Q25 and MiXCR, and retained in-frame beta chains. Here each entry gathers all rows of one CDR3 protein and keeps the most common genes and DNA. The V and J calls reflect TCRdb's pipeline rather than the authors' work. In this sample the table shows about 800,000 distinct CDR3 sequences, 20% to 30% of which occur a single time. Approximately 4% of the sample is held by the ten biggest clonotypes.

Systemically healthy Caucasian individuals from Russia, 39 in total and aged about 6 to 90 years, were included as donors. Each donor gave around 9.8 milliliters of peripheral blood, collected into EDTA-treated Vacutainer tubes. PBMCs were isolated by Ficoll-Paque density-gradient centrifugation, with at least 6 million obtained per sample. Trizol reagent was used to extract total RNA from the PBMCs, yielding at least 6 micrograms per sample. Naive CD45RAhigh/CD27high T cell percentages were measured by flow cytometry on a PBMC aliquot from every donor. These data were also filed under a second study, of T cells of mothers and their children. That second publication adds: Nine systemically healthy Caucasian individuals served as donors, namely three mothers together with their six children. cDNA synthesis consumed the entire amount of extracted RNA, loaded at around 1.4 ug RNA in each 15 ul reaction. In the second PCR, the M1S primer introduced both the sample barcodes and 2-4 random nucleotides. More than 8.5 million TCR beta CDR3 reads were obtained from each mother, and about 3 million reads were obtained from each child. TCR recombination output is similarly shaped by thymic selection in related and unrelated pairs, with a minor effect exerted by inherited differences. Normalized repertoire overlap was always slightly but never significantly higher in related than unrelated mother-child pairs. No persistent microchimeric T cell clones were found, with a detection sensitivity of approximately 100 clones per million clonotypes. In the study, deep NGS was used to compare the TCR beta repertoires of mothers and children, and features distinguishing related mother-child pairs from unrelated individuals were sought. Mothers averaged around 40 +/- 4 years of age and children averaged roughly 12 +/- 4 years. After adapter ligation with NEBNext reagents, the libraries were sequenced on Illumina HiSeq 2000 with 100+100 nt paired-end reads. To avoid cross-contamination, the mother libraries and the child libraries were prepared a month apart and sequenced in separate runs. Between roughly 450,000 and 2,200,000 distinct TCR beta clonotypes were identified per donor. Naive TCR beta clonotypes were estimated from low-frequency clonotypes matched to each donor's FACS-determined naive share, without sorting.

The sample taken for sequencing was blood. This chain joins TRBV4-1 to TRBJ1-1; 7 middle bases align to TRBD1. The receptor's source is a boy under 18 in good health. The CDR3 amino acid sequence is: CASSWQGAEAFF. The base sequence is TGCGCCAGCAGCTGGCAGGGGGCTGAAGCTTTCTTT.